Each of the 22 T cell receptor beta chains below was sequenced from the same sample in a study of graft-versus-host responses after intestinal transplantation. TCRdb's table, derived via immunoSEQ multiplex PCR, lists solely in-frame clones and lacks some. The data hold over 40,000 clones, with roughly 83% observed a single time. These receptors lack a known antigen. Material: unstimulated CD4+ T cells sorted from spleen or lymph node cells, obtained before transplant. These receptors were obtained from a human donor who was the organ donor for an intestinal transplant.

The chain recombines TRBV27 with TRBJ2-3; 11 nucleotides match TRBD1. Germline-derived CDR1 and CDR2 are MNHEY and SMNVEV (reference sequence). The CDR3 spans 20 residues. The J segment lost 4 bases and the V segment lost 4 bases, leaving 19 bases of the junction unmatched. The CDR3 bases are TGTGCCAGCAGTTCTCTCCGGGACAGGGGGACCGCTACAGCCCCAGATACGCAGTATTTT. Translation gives CASSSLRDRGTATAPDTQYF.

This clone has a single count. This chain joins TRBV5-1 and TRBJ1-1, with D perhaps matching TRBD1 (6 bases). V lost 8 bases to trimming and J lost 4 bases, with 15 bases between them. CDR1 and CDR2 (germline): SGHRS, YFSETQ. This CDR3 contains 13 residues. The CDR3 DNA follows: TGCGCCAGTACAACAGGGTATCGCACTGAAGCTTTCTTT. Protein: CASTTGYRTEAFF.

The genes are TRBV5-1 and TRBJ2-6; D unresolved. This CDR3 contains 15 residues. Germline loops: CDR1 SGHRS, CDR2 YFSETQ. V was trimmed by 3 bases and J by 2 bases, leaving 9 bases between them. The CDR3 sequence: CASSSQTTGANVLTF. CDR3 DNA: TGCGCCAGCAGCTCGCAAACTACTGGGGCCAACGTCCTGACTTTC. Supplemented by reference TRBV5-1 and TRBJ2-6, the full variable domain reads KAGVTQTPRYLIKTRGQQVTLSCSPISGHRSVSWYQQTPGQGLQFLFEYFSETQRNKGNFPGRFSGRQFSNSRSEMNVSTLELGDSALYLCASSSQTTGANVLTFGAGSRLTVL.

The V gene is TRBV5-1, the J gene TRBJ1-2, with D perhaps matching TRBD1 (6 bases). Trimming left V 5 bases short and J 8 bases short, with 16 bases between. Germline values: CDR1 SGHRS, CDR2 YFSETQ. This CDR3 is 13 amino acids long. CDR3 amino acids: CASRKDRSGGYTF. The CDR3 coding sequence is TGCGCCAGCAGAAAAGACAGGTCTGGGGGCTACACCTTC.

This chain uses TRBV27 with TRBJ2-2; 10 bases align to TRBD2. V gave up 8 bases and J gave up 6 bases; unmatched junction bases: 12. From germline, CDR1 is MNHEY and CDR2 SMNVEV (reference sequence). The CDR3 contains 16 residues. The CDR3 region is CASGRTSGTSAGELFF. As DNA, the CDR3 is TGTGCCAGCGGCCGGACTAGCGGCACCTCAGCCGGGGAGCTGTTTTTT.

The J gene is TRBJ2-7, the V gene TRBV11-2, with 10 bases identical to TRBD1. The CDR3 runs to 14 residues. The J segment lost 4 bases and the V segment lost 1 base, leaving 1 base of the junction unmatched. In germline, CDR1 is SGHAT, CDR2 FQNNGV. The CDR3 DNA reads TGTGCCAGCAGCTTAGGGGACAGGGGATACGAGCAGTACTTC. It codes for CASSLGDRGYEQYF.

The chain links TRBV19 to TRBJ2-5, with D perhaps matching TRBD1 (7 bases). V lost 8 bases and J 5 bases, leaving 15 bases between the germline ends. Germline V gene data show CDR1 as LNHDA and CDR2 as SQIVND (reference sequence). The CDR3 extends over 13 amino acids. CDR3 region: CASGETGRETQYF. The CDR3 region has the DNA TGTGCCAGTGGGGAGACAGGGAGGGAGACCCAGTACTTC.

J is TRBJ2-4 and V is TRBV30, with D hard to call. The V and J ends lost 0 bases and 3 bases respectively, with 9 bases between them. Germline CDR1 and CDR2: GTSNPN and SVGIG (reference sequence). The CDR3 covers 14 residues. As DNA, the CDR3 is TGTGCCTGGAGTGTACAAGGTCTCAAAAACATTCAGTACTTC. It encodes CAWSVQGLKNIQYF.

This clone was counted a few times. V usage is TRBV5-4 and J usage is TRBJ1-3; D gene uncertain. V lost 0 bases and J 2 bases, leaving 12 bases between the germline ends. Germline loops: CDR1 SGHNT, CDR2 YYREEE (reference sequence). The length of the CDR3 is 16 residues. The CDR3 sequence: CASSLGGEIPGNTIYF. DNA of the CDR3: TGTGCCAGCAGCTTGGGGGGTGAGATCCCTGGAAACACCATATATTTT.

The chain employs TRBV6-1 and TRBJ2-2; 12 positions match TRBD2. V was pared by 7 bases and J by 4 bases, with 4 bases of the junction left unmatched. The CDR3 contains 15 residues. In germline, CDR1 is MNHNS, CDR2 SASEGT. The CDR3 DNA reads TGTGCCAGCACCATGACTAGCGGGAGCACCGGGGAGCTGTTTTTT. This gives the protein CASTMTSGSTGELFF.

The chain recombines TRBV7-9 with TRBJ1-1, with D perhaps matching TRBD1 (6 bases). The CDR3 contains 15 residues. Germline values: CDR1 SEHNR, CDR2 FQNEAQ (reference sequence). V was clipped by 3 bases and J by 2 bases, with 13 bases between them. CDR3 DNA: TGTGCCAGCAGCTTTCCACAGGGTGGTAACACTGAAGCTTTCTTT. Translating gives CASSFPQGGNTEAFF.

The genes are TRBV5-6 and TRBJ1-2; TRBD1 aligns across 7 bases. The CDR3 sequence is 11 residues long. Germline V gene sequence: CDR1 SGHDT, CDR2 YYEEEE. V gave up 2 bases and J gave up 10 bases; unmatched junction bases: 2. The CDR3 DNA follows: TGTGCCAGCAGCTTAGACAGGGACTACACCTTC. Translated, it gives CASSLDRDYTF.

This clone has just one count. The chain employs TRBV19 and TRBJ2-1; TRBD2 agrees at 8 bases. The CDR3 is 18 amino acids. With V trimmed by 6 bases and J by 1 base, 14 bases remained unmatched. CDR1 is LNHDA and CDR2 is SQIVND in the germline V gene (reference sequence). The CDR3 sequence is CASRTQYGIAGSYNEQFF. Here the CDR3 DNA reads TGTGCCAGTAGAACACAATACGGGATAGCGGGATCCTACAATGAGCAGTTCTTC.

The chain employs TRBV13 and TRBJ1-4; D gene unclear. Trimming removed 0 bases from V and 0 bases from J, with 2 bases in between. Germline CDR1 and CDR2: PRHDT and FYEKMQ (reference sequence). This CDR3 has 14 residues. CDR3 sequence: CASSLGATNEKLFF. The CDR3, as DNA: TGTGCCAGCAGCTTAGGCGCAACTAATGAAAAACTGTTTTTT.

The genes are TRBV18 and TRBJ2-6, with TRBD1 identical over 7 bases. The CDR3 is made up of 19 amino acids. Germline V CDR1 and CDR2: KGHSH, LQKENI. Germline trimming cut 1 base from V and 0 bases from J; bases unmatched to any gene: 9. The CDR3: CASSPLANRGFSGANVLTF. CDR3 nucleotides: TGTGCCAGCTCACCACTCGCCAACAGGGGATTCTCTGGGGCCAACGTCCTGACTTTC. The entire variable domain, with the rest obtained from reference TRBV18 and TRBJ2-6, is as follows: NAGVMQNPRHLVRRRGQEARLRCSPMKGHSHVYWYRQLPEEGLKFMVYLQKENIIDESGMPKERFSAEFPKEGPSILRIQQVVRGDSAAYFCASSPLANRGFSGANVLTFGAGSRLTVL.

Written as DNA, the CDR3 is TGTGCTAGTGGTTTGGCTGTCTACGAGCAGTACTTC. This sequence encodes CASGLAVYEQYF. The chain links TRBV12-5 to TRBJ2-7; no clear D gene. The germline CDR1 and CDR2 sequences are LGHNT and FRNRAP. CDR3 length equals 12 residues. V was trimmed by 1 base and J by 3 bases, leaving 4 bases between them.

This CDR3 is CAWTVRAGGPMSQRFF. The CDR3 DNA reads as TGTGCCTGGACCGTCAGGGCGGGAGGGCCAATGAGTCAGAGGTTCTTC. The rearrangement uses TRBV30 and TRBJ2-1; 9 nucleotides line up with TRBD2. Losses at the gene ends were 4 bases for V and 15 bases for J; bases not matched to a gene: 22. Germline assignment: CDR1 GTSNPN and CDR2 SVGIG (reference sequence). The CDR3 is 16 amino acids.

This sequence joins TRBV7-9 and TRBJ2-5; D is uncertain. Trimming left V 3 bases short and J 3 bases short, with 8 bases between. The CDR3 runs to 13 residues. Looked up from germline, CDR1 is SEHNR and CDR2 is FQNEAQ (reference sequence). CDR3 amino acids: CASSLVSEETQYF. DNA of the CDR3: TGTGCCAGCAGCTTGGTATCCGAAGAGACCCAGTACTTC. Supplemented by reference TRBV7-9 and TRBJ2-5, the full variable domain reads DTGVSQNPRHKITKRGQNVTFRCDPISEHNRLYWYRQTLGQGPEFLTYFQNEAQLEKSRLLSDRFSAERPKGSFSTLEIQRTEQGDSAMYLCASSLVSEETQYFGPGTRLLVL.

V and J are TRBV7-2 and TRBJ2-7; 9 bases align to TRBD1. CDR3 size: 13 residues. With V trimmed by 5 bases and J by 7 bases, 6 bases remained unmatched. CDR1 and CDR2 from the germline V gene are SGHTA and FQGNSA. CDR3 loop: CASSRDRVEEQYF. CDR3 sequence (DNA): TGTGCCAGCAGCCGGGACAGGGTCGAGGAGCAGTACTTC.

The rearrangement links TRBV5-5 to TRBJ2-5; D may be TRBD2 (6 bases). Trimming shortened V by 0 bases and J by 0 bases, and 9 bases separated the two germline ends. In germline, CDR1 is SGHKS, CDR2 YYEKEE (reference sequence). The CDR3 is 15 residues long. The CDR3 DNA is TGTGCCAGCAGCTTGGTGCGGGGCAACCAAGAGACCCAGTACTTC. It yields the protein CASSLVRGNQETQYF.

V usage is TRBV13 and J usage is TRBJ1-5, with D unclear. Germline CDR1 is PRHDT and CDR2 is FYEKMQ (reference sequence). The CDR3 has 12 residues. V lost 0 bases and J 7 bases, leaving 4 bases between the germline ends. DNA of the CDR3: TGTGCCAGCAGCTTAGGTTCCCAGCCCCAGCATTTT. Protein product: CASSLGSQPQHF. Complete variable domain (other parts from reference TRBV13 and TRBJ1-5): AAGVIQSPRHLIKEKRETATLKCYPIPRHDTVYWYQQGPGQDPQFLISFYEKMQSDKGSIPDRFSAQQFSDYHSELNMSSLELGDSALYFCASSLGSQPQHFGDGTRLSIL.

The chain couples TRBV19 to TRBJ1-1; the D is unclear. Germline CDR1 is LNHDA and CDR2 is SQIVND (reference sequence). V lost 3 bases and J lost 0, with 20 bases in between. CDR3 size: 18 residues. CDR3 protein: CASSIIGIPPLMNTEAFF. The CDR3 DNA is TGTGCCAGTAGTATTATAGGGATACCCCCACTCATGAACACTGAAGCTTTCTTT.